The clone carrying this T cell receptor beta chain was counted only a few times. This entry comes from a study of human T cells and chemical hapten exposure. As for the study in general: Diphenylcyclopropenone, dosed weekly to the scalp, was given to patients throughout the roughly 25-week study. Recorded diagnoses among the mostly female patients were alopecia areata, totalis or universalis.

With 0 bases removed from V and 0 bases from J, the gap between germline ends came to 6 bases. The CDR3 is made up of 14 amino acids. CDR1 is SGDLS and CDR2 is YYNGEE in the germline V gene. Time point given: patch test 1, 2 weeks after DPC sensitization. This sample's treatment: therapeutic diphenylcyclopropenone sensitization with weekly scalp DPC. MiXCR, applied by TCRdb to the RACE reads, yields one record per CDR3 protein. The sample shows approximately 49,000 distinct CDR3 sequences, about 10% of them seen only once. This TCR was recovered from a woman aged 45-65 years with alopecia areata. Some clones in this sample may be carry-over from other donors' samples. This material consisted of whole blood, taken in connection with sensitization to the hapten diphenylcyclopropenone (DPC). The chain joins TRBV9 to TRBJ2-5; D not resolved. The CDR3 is CASSVGLNQETQYF. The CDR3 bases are TGTGCCAGCAGCGTAGGTCTTAACCAAGAGACCCAGTACTTC.